What follows is one T cell receptor beta chain and its context. As yet, its antigen is unknown. An end of the junction differs from the germline gene, which may be a read error. This PCR relied on a set of 60 Vbeta primers and 13 Jbeta primers. This table comes from immunoSEQ multiplex PCR, and its TCRdb copy is limited to in-frame clones, with some not included. The sample contains hundreds of thousands of clones, 76% of which appear only once. The germline CDR1 and CDR2 sequences are MNHEY and SMNVEV (reference sequence). The CDR3 is made up of 13 amino acids. The entry originates in a study of cytomegalovirus exposure and HLA in healthy donors. General study findings and limits: Per a prior analysis, the majority of TCR beta V segments were productive roughly 90% or roughly 30% of the time.

The TCR sequence derives from a man younger than 30 in good health and CMV-seronegative. Sample: PBMCs. V usage is TRBV27 and J usage is TRBJ2-5; D is perhaps TRBD2 (6 bases). The DNA end is a closer match to TRBJ2-7, so the J assignment may be wrong. CDR3 sequence (DNA): TGTGCTAGCAGTTTCCGGGAGACCTACGAGCAGTACTTC. Its translation: CASSFRETYEQYF.